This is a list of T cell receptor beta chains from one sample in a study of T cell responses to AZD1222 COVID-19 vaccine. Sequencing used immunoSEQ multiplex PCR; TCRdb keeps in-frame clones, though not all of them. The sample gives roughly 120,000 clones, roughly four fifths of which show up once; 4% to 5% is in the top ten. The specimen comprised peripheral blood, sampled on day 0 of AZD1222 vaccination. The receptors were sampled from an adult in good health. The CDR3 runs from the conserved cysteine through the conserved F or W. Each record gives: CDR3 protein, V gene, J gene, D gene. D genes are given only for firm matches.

CASSQDSNSYTEAFF	TRBV4-3	TRBJ1-1	-
CASSETGRGETQYF	TRBV2	TRBJ2-5	-
CASSLVGGGNEQFF	TRBV7-6	TRBJ2-1	TRBD2
CASSLATGGDGYTF	TRBV5-1	TRBJ1-2	TRBD1
CASSRTGAPNSPLHF	TRBV2	TRBJ1-6	TRBD1
CATGTGNTEAFF	TRBV5-1	TRBJ1-1	-
CASSLRMVSSGNTIYF	TRBV3-1/TRBV3-2	TRBJ1-3	-
CATSNLMRQGVTEAFF	TRBV24-1	TRBJ1-1	TRBD1
CASSLTGARGGNTIYF	TRBV28	TRBJ1-3	-
CASSPQGMGTEAFF	TRBV7-2	TRBJ1-1	-
CASRDREDQPQHF	TRBV19	TRBJ1-5	TRBD1
CAWKLTGGTQYF	TRBV30	TRBJ2-5	-
CASSSTAPLRSYEQYF	TRBV7-2	TRBJ2-7	-
CASSWGHMLAKNIQYF	TRBV5-6	TRBJ2-4	-
CASSPLPPGEQFF	TRBV18	TRBJ2-1	-
CARRCPFAEEPDTGELFF	TRBV6-4	TRBJ2-2	-
CASSLGRTRSNTGELFF	TRBV27	TRBJ2-2	-
CASSQGFNRGNSPLHF	TRBV4-1	TRBJ1-6	TRBD1
CASSPRGVVTDTQYF	TRBV5-1	TRBJ2-3	-
CASSPWAFNEQFF	TRBV4-1	TRBJ2-1	-
CSASSASTYEQYF	TRBV20-1	TRBJ2-7	-
CASSLAVGDGYTF	TRBV7-9	TRBJ1-2	-